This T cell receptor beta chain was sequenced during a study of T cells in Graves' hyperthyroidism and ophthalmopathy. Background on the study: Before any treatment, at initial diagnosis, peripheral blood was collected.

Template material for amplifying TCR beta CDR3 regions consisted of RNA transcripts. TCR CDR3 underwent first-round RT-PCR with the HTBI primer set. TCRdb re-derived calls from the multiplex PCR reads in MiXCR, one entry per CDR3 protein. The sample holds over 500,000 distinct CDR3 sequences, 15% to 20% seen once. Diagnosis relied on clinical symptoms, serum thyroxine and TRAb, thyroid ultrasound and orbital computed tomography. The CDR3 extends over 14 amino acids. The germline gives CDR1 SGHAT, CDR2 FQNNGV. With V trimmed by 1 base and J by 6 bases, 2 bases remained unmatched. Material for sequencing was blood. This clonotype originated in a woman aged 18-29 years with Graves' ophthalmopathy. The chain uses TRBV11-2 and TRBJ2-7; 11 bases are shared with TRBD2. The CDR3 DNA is TGTGCCAGCAGCTTAGGGGGACTAGCGGTCGAGCAGTACTTC. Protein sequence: CASSLGGLAVEQYF.